The source of this T cell receptor (beta chain) is a study of cytomegalovirus exposure and HLA in healthy donors. About the study: Among the approximately 400 genotyped donors, more than 70% were placed in the Caucasian-associated ancestry cluster. Study results and limitations: Rare TCR sequences dominated, though some public TCRs recurred in many donors.

Germline V gene sequence: CDR1 MNHEY, CDR2 SVGAGI. Trimming shortened V by 10 bases and J by 4 bases, and 15 bases separated the two germline ends. The CDR3 sequence is 13 residues long. This clone has just a few counts. Its matching antigen is unknown. The primer mix had 60 Vbeta and 13 Jbeta primers. Data came from immunoSEQ multiplex PCR; TCRdb stores just in-frame clones and leaves some out. This sample has about 110,000 clones, with around 85% found just once. This receptor was obtained from a man in his fifties or sixties in good health and CMV-seronegative. The V and J genes are TRBV6-5 and TRBJ2-3; no clear D gene. Sequenced: PBMCs. The CDR3 loop reads CATRDSLADTQYF. CDR3 DNA sequence: TGTGCCACCCGTGACTCCCTCGCAGATACGCAGTATTTT.